This is a list of T cell receptor beta chains from one sample in a study of PD-1 blockade in mismatch repair-deficient tumors. The assay was immunoSEQ multiplex PCR, and TCRdb's table has in-frame clones only and misses some. The data contain 30,000 to 45,000 clones, approximately 85% of them seen just once; the ten biggest clones take up under 4%. The sample was peripheral blood, taken 75 to 85 weeks after starting pembrolizumab. The receptors shown here come from an adult with mismatch repair-deficient cancer. The CDR3 runs from the conserved cysteine through the conserved F or W. Size is omitted from some rows. Given values are once, few, many or a class for expanded clones.

size	V	CDR3
.	TRBV9	CASSVKKEPGTGGQETQYF
.	TRBV6-1	CASTSGLGGEQYF
.	TRBV7-2	CASSRPNRLGAEAFF
.	TRBV28	CASGDPGNQPQHF
.	TRBV5-6	CASSLAAALSESNEAFF
few	TRBV7-3	CASSSRQNTEAFF
.	TRBV2	CASSLTGVLTRSGANVLTF
.	TRBV11-1	CASSLAPGRSVGANVLTF
.	TRBV12-5	CASGTRRTGGNTEAFF
.	TRBV6-4	CASSPAGGTGKDEQYF
.	TRBV5-6	CASSLTSGSSLAKNIQYF
.	TRBV18	CASSPPGGHGYTF
.	TRBV5-6	CASALGASGIYEQFF
.	TRBV7-3	CASSPGSYTDTQYF
few	TRBV18	CASSPYKAGTFGTGELFF
.	TRBV6-5	CASSRDTGELFF
.	TRBV9	CASSDLTGGGTEAFF
.	TRBV2	CASGDRDGAFF
.	TRBV27	CASSWDRGGNQPQHF
.	TRBV9	CASSVGGTDEKLFF
few	TRBV25-1	CASSVGGSHYEQYF
.	TRBV28	CASRSGSLGETQYF
once	TRBV6-4	CASSDQGATGELFF
.	TRBV14	CASSQSFQGASGELFF
.	TRBV6-4	CASSEKDRVYEQYF
.	TRBV15	CATSREEGDGYTF
.	TRBV7-9	CASSPRVDTQYF
.	TRBV2	CASSPTVWDTEAFF
.	TRBV19	CASSTRGASGTTNEQFF
.	TRBV6-5	CASSLDRGNYGYTF
.	TRBV6-1	CASSPPGRTGYGYTF
.	TRBV29-1	CSAVASGNYEQYF
.	TRBV7-9	CASSAHQRTGGIYNEQFF
few	TRBV7-3	CASSPDRGLGGEQYF
.	TRBV11-3	CASSGTGANTGELFF
.	TRBV19	CATRARDLVSYEQYF
.	TRBV5-1	CASSTWGGTTYEQYF
once	TRBV9	CASGTGTASLEAFF
.	TRBV5-1	CASSQRTSGILYEQYF
few	TRBV11-3	CASSSQTGGYTGELFF
.	TRBV19	CATDGTSGTKGTGELFF
.	TRBV7-9	CASSFTGGNTIYF
.	TRBV9	CASSLSEAGAYEQYF
.	TRBV19	CASSTTGPGTGELFF
.	TRBV7-9	CASSLAPTSHNEQFF
.	TRBV29-1	CSSAGTSGLEQFF
.	TRBV28	CASSLGGTLRYTF
.	TRBV19	CASSMLPGAKPQHF
.	TRBV20-1	CSARDADTQYF
.	TRBV15	CATSREAGNAGELFF
few	TRBV6-4	CASSDGDSYEQYF